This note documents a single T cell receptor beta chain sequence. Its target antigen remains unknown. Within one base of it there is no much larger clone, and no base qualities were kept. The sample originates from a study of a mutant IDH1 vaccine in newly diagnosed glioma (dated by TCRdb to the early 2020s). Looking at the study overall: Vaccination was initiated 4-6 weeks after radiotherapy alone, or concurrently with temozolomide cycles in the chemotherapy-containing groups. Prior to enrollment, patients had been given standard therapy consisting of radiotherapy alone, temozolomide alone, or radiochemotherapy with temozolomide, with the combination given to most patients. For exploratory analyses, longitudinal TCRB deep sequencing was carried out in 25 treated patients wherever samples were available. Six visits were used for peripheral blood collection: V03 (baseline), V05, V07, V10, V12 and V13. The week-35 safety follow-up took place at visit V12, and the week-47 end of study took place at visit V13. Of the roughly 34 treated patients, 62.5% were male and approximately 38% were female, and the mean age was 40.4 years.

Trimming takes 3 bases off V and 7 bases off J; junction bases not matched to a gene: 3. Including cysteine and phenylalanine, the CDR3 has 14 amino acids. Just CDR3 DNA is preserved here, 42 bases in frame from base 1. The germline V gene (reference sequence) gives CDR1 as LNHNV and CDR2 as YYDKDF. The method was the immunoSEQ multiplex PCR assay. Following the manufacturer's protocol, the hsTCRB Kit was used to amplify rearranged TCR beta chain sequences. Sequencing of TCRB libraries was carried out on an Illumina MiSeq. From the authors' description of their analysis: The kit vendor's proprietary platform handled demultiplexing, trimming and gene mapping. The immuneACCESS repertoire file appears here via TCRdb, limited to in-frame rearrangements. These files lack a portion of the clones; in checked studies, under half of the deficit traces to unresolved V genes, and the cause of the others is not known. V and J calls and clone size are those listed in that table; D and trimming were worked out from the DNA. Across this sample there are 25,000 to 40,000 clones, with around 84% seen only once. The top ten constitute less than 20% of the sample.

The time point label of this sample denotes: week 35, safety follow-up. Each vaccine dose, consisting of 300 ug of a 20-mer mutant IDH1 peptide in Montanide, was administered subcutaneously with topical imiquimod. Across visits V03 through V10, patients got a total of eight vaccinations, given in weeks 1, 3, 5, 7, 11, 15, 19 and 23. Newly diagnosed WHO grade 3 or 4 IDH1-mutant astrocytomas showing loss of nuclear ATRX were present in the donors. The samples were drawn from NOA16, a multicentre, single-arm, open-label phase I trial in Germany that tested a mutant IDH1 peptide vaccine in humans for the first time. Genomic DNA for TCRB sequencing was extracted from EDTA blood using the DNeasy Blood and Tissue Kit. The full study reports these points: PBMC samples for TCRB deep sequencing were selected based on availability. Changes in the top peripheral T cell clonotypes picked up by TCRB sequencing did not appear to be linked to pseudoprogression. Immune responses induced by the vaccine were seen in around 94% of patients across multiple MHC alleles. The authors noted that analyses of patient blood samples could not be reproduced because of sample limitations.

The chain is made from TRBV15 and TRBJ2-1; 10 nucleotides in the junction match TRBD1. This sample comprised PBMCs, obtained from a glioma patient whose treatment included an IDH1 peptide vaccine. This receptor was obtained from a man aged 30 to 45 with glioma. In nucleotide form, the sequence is TGTGCCACCAGCAGCGGACAGGGGGGAAATGAGCAGTTCTTC. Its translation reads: CATSSGQGGNEQFF.